The source of this T cell receptor (beta chain) is a study of T-cell memory formation after mild COVID-19. TCRdb called the 5' RACE reads again in MiXCR, with one record for every CDR3 protein. This sample has over 500,000 distinct CDR3 sequences, with roughly 17% found just once. The V end was cut by 3 bases, the J end by 1 base, with 13 bases between. Germline V gives CDR1 KGHSH, CDR2 LQKENI. The CDR3 extends over 15 amino acids. Sequenced input: PBMCs or a T cell subset sorted from them (not recorded which). This chain joins TRBV18 and TRBJ2-7, with D possibly matching TRBD1 (5 bases). The receptor's source is an adult woman who had mild COVID-19 (a few samples of this study predate the infection). Cell type and time point are not known. For the CDR3, the DNA is TGTGCCAGCTCACCCTCCAGGGTCATATCCTACGAGCAGTACTTC. Its translation is CASSPSRVISYEQYF.